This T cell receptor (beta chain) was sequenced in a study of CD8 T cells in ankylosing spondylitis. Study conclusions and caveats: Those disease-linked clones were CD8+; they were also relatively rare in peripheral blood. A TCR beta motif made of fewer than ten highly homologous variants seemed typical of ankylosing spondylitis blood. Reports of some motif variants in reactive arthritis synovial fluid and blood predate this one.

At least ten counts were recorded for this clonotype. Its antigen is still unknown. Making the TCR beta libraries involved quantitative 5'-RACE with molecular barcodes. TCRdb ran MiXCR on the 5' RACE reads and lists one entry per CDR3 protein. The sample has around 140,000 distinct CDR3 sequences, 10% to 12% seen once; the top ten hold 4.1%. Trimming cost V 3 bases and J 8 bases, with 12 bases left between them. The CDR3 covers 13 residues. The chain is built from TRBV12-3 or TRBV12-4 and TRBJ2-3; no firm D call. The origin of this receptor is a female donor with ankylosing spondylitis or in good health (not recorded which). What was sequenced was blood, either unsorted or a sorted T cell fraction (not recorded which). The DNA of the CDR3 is TGTGCCAGCAGTTTCACACCCCCTAGTACGCAGTATTTT. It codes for CASSFTPPSTQYF.